Sequencing of this TCR beta chain was carried out in a study of shared clonotypes between healthy human individuals. Broader study findings: Researchers found naive subsets generally carried larger estimated richness than memory subsets.

CD45RO-negative cells were positively selected for CCR7, leaving out terminally differentiated effector memory CD45RA+ cells. On this clone: Its antigen is unknown.

The test was conducted at deep level. Per the study methods: Sequence data from immunoSEQ were junction-only and lacked quality scores; consequently, filtering differed. Some clones are missing from TCRdb's copy, which holds only in-frame ones; the method was immunoSEQ multiplex PCR. For V, J and clone size, that table is used; D and trimming come from the DNA. The data contain roughly 2,000,000 clones, just over 90% of them seen just once; the ten biggest clones take up approximately 1.7%. V lost 1 base, J lost 2 bases, and 12 bases lay in between. Germline V CDR1 and CDR2: SGDLS, YYNGEE. This CDR3 has 15 amino acids.

V is TRBV9 and J is TRBJ2-5; D gene ambiguous. Source material: naive CD8+ T cells from PBMCs. The TCR originated in a man in his late teens or twenties in good health. Some clones in this sample may be carry-over from other donors' samples. The CDR3 bases are TGTGCCAGCAGCGTATTTGGAAGGGATCAAGAGACCCAGTACTTC. Translated, it gives CASSVFGRDQETQYF.